This T cell receptor beta chain was captured in a study of OX40 agonist ivuxolimab in advanced cancers. For the study at large: Cancers in dose escalation were hepatocellular, melanoma, renal cell and head and neck. Eligibility admitted prior anti-PD-1, anti-PD-L1 or anti-CTLA-4 therapy; approximately 40% had some. Broader study findings: Averaging showed that CD8+ T cells had more expanded clones than CD4+ did.

Concerning this clone: The antigen is undetermined.

Sequenced by immunoSEQ multiplex PCR; TCRdb stores in-frame clones only, minus some. Of 60,000 to 75,000 clones listed, roughly 80% are singletons. Germline CDR1 SGHRS, CDR2 YFSETQ. V gave up 0 bases and J gave up 4 bases; unmatched junction bases: 3. The CDR3 is made up of 15 amino acids. The source of this sequence is an adult with an advanced solid tumor such as melanoma, head and neck, liver or kidney cancer. The chain combines TRBV5-1 with TRBJ2-3; TRBD1 matches 9 bases. The specimen was CD4+ or CD8+ T cells sorted from blood, collected in a trial of the OX40 agonist ivuxolimab. The CDR3 bases are TGCGCCAGCAGCTTGGCCGGGACAGGGCCAGATACGCAGTATTTT. Translated: CASSLAGTGPDTQYF.